Listed here is a single T cell receptor (beta chain). Its antigen is currently unknown. V gave up 2 bases and J gave up 4 bases; unmatched junction bases: 1. There are 14 residues in the CDR3. The germline CDR1 and CDR2 sequences are SNHLY and FYNNEI. Only in-frame clones appear in the TCRdb table, and some are missing; sequencing was by immunoSEQ multiplex PCR. Here the sample spans about 130,000 clones, around nine tenths being singletons. This sample was included in a study of T cell responses to AZD1222 COVID-19 vaccine. About the study: Second-dose timings of about 4 or about 12 weeks were pooled. Study-level findings and limits: Samples come after the peak T cell response, not at day 14. Baseline antibody screening turned up just a handful of seropositive AZD1222 recipients.

Sequencing used peripheral blood, obtained on day 0 of AZD1222 vaccination. The sequence was obtained from an adult in good health. The rearrangement joins TRBV2 to TRBJ1-5, with 8 bases identical to TRBD1. The CDR3 loop is CASSEQGANQPQHF. CDR3 bases: TGTGCCAGCAGTGAACAGGGGGCTAATCAGCCCCAGCATTTT.